Following are 12 T cell receptor beta chains from one sample sequenced in a study of monozygotic twins with cystic fibrosis. Assay used: immunoSEQ multiplex PCR; TCRdb lists only in-frame clones, some missing. The data contain 18,000 or so clones, about 89% of them singletons. Sequencing was done on a sample of blood. These receptor sequences come from a girl aged 2-10 years with cystic fibrosis.

The rearrangement joins TRBV2 to TRBJ2-3, with D tentatively TRBD2 (6 bases). The CDR3 spans 16 residues. Germline V gives CDR1 SNHLY, CDR2 FYNNEI. Trimming cost V 5 bases and J 2 bases, with 17 bases left between them. The CDR3 DNA sequence: TGTGCCAGCAGTCTACCCCGGGGGAGTATCACAGATACGCAGTATTTT. Protein sequence: CASSLPRGSITDTQYF.

This chain uses TRBV19 with TRBJ2-7; D ambiguous. Per germline, CDR1 LNHDA and CDR2 SQIVND (reference sequence). The germline V and J ends were trimmed by 6 bases and 2 bases, with 11 bases remaining between them. The CDR3 has 13 residues. In DNA, the CDR3 is TGTGCCAGTAGGCGCCCAGGTACCTACGAGCAGTACTTC. Residues: CASRRPGTYEQYF.

The chain uses TRBV14 and TRBJ1-3; D unclear. V lost 4 bases and J lost 0, with 10 bases in between. Germline CDR1 is SGHDN and CDR2 is FVKESK. The CDR3 runs 15 residues. DNA for the CDR3: TGTGCCAGCAGCCCGAACATTATCTCTGGAAACACCATATATTTT. This codes for CASSPNIISGNTIYF.

In this sample, this clone turned up once. The chain uses TRBV5-1 and TRBJ2-7; 9 bases align to TRBD1. This CDR3 is built from 16 residues. Germline V gene sequence: CDR1 SGHRS, CDR2 YFSETQ. J gave up 2 bases and V 4 bases, and 10 bases lay outside the gene matches. The CDR3 protein is CASSARDRAIAYEQYF. In DNA form, the CDR3 reads TGCGCCAGCAGCGCCCGGGACAGGGCGATAGCCTACGAGCAGTACTTC.

The chain recombines TRBV7-9 with TRBJ1-2; D unclear. CDR1 is SEHNR, CDR2 FQNEAQ, per germline (reference sequence). V was cut by 5 bases and J by 2 bases, with 9 bases left in between. The CDR3 consists of 13 residues. The CDR3 spells CASSPSSNYGYTF. Written as DNA, the CDR3 is TGTGCCAGCAGCCCCTCGTCCAACTATGGCTACACCTTC.

This chain uses TRBV19 with TRBJ1-2, with 7 bases matching TRBD1. The CDR3 sequence is 16 residues long. V dropped 0 bases and J dropped 7; count of bases not matched to a gene: 11. Germline V gene data show CDR1 as LNHDA and CDR2 as SQIVND (reference sequence). CDR3 coding DNA: TGTGCCAGTAGTATAGATCTATTGGGGGACAGCATTGGCTACACCTTC. Its protein product is CASSIDLLGDSIGYTF.

In its sample, this clone was seen once. V and J are TRBV11-2 and TRBJ1-2; D call uncertain. The length of the CDR3 is 17 residues. V lost 1 base and J 6 bases, leaving 21 bases between the germline ends. CDR1 and CDR2 from the germline V gene are SGHAT and FQNNGV. This CDR3 reads CASSLVIGGGSLDGYTF. The CDR3 DNA is TGTGCCAGCAGCTTAGTAATAGGTGGCGGTAGCTTGGATGGCTACACCTTC.

The chain uses TRBV5-4 and TRBJ1-2; D is ambiguous. CDR3 length: 13 residues. Germline CDR1 and CDR2: SGHNT and YYREEE (reference sequence). V was pared by 0 bases and J by 8 bases, with 11 bases between. CDR3 amino acids: CASSLARTVGYTF. The DNA for the CDR3 is TGTGCCAGCAGCTTGGCCCGTACGGTAGGCTACACCTTC.

This clone turned up a few times. DNA of the CDR3: TGTGCCAGCAGAGATACAGGGGGCTATGGCTACACCTTC. Protein product: CASRDTGGYGYTF. This chain links TRBV6-5 with TRBJ1-2; 8 positions agree with TRBD1. The germline CDR1 and CDR2 sequences are MNHEY and SVGAGI. After removal of 6 bases from V and 4 bases from J, the junction contained 4 bases not matched to a gene. This CDR3 has 13 residues.

This chain connects TRBV10-3 to TRBJ1-2, with no clear D. Trimming removed 2 bases from V and 8 bases from J, with 9 bases in between. Germline V gene lookup returns CDR1 ENHRY and CDR2 SYGVKD. The CDR3 has 12 residues. CDR3 nucleotides: TGTGCCATCAGTGAGAGGGCAGACGGCTACACCTTC. Translating it yields CAISERADGYTF.

A single count supports this clone. The chain recombines TRBV9 with TRBJ2-3; 10 bases match TRBD2. The CDR3 is made up of 17 amino acids. Germline V gene sequence: CDR1 SGDLS, CDR2 YYNGEE. V trimming: 2 bases; J trimming: 1 base; junction bases outside the gene matches: 7. CDR3 in DNA: TGTGCCAGCAGCGTCCAGGATGGACTAGCGGGCACAGATACGCAGTATTTT. Translated: CASSVQDGLAGTDTQYF. Full variable domain (missing parts from reference TRBV9 and TRBJ2-3): DSGVTQTPKHLITATGQRVTLRCSPRSGDLSVYWYQQSLDQGLQFLIQYYNGEERAKGNILERFSAQQFPDLHSELNLSSLELGDSALYFCASSVQDGLAGTDTQYFGPGTRLTVL.

The rearrangement joins TRBV15 to TRBJ2-3; TRBD2 agrees at 9 bases. J lost 1 base, V lost 8 bases, and 4 bases had no gene match. Germline loops: CDR1 LNHNV, CDR2 YYDKDF (reference sequence). The CDR3 has 14 residues. CDR3 loop: CATVLAGRTDTQYF. CDR3 nucleotides: TGTGCCACCGTCCTAGCGGGGCGCACAGATACGCAGTATTTT.